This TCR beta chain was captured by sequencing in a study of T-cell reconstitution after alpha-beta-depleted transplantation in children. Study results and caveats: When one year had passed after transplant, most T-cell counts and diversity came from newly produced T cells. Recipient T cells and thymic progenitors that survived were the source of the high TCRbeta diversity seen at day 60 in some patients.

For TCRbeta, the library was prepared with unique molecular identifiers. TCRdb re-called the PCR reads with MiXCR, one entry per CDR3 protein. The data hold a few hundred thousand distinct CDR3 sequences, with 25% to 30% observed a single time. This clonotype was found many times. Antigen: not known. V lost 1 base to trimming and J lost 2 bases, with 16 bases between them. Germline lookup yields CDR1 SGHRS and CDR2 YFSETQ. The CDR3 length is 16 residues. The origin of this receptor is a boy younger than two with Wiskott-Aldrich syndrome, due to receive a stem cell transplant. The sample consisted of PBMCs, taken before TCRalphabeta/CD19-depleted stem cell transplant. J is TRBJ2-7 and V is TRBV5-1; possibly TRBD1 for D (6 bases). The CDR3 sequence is CASSLRGQLGAYEQYF. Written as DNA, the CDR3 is TGCGCCAGCAGCTTGCGTGGACAGTTGGGGGCCTACGAGCAGTACTTC. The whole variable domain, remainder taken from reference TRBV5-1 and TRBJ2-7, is KAGVTQTPRYLIKTRGQQVTLSCSPISGHRSVSWYQQTPGQGLQFLFEYFSETQRNKGNFPGRFSGRQFSNSRSEMNVSTLELGDSALYLCASSLRGQLGAYEQYFGPGTRLTVT.